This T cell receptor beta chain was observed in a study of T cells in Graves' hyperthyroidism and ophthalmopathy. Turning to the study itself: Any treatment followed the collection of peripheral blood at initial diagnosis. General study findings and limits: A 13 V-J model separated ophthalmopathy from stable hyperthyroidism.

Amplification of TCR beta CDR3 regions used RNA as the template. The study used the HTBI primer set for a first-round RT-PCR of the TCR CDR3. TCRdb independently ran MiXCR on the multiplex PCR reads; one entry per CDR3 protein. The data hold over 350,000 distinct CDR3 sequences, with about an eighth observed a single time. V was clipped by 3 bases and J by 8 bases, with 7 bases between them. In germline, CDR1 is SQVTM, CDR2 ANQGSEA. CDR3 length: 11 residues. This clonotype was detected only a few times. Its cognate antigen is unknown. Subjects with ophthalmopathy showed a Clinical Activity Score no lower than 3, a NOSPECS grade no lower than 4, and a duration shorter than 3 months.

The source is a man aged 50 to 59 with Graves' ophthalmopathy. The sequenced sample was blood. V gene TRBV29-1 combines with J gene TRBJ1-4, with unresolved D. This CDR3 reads CSVEAEEKLFF. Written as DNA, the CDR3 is TGCAGCGTTGAGGCAGAAGAAAAACTGTTTTTT.